The sequence of this TCR beta chain was determined in a study of T cell clones after liver transplantation. As for the study in general: Three of the eight recipients were HCV-positive; the rest had non-autoimmune, non-viral transplant indications. Subjects received no induction therapy and standard immunosuppression until randomization at 12-24 months post-transplant.

Thawed unstimulated PBMCs were FACS-sorted by CD3, CD4 and CD8 into two populations. Sequenced by immunoSEQ multiplex PCR; TCRdb stores in-frame clones only, minus some. The top ten hold roughly 31% of the sample, which has fewer than 15,000 clones, just under 75% seen once. This TCR was recovered from a human patient who received a liver transplant. Some of the T cells might come from the graft donor. The source material was CD8+ T cells from blood, sampled at the 22-month timepoint.

CDR3 sequence reads: CASSLGTPPSNQPQHF. The CDR3 DNA is TGCGCCAGCAGCCTTGGGACACCTCCTAGCAATCAGCCCCAGCATTTT. The chain uses TRBV4-3 and TRBJ1-5; D might be TRBD1 (6 bases). The germline V gene encodes CDR1 LGHNA and CDR2 YSLEER. V lost 4 bases and J 0 bases, leaving 13 bases between the germline ends. The CDR3 is 16 residues long.